The clone carrying this T cell receptor (beta chain) was observed many times. A second roughly 6 to 11 cycle PCR used barcoded and J-beta primers. TCRdb analysed the 5' RACE reads with MiXCR anew, one entry per CDR3 protein. The sample contains more than 800,000 distinct CDR3 sequences, roughly 26% of which appear only once. The sample belongs to a study of blood T cells in healthy people across ages. The CDR3 extends over 14 amino acids. J lost 4 bases, V lost 4 bases, and 3 bases had no gene match. This TCR came from a woman aged 80 or over in good health. The gene calls are TRBV12-3 or TRBV12-4 and TRBJ1-1; 10 bases line up with TRBD1. The specimen was blood. CDR3 sequence reads: CASSYGTGATEAFF. The CDR3 region has the DNA TGTGCCAGCAGTTACGGGACAGGGGCCACTGAAGCTTTCTTT.